This T cell receptor (beta chain) was sequenced for a study of blood T cell repertoires in COVID-19. For the study at large: Acute and convalescent COVID-19 specimens originated in the United States, Italy and Spain. T cells, B-cell-depleted T cells, or PBMCs supplied cDNA or gDNA.

The CDR3 contains 14 residues. CDR1 SSHAT and CDR2 FNYEAQ come from the germline V gene (reference sequence). To note about this clone: An end of the junction differs from the germline gene, which may be a read error.

In the authors' methods: Estimation of nucleated cell counts was performed using reference gene primer amplification. Here immunoSEQ multiplex PCR was the method, and the copy in TCRdb shows in-frame clones only, minus some. V and J calls and clone size follow that table, whereas D and trimming were derived from the DNA. Seen here are just under 80,000 clones, around 90% observed once, and the top ten hold roughly 45%. The receptor's source is a human donor in a cohort sampled during active COVID-19. V usage is TRBV7-7 and J usage is TRBJ2-1; the match to TRBD2 covers 8 bases. Sequencing used peripheral blood. This chain's CDR3 is CASSLGSGTDEQFF. As DNA, the CDR3 is TGTGCTAGCAGCTTAGGTAGCGGGACCGATGAGCAGTTCTTC. Filled out from reference TRBV7-7 and TRBJ2-1, the complete variable domain reads GAGVSQSPRYKVTKRGQDVTLRCDPISSHATLYWYQQALGQGPEFLTYFNYEAQPDKSGLPSDRFSAERPEGSISTLTIQRTEQRDSAMYRCASSLGSGTDEQFFGPGTRLTVL.